A selection of T cell receptor beta chains follows, all from one sample in a study of shared clonotypes between healthy human individuals. Assay used: immunoSEQ multiplex PCR; TCRdb lists only in-frame clones, some missing. In the table there are about 2.3 million clones, approximately 95% of which are singletons. The sequenced material came from naive CD4+ T cells from PBMCs. These receptors came from a young man in good health. Some clones in this sample may be carry-over from other donors' samples. Both conserved end residues are part of each CDR3. The D gene is left open where the match is weak. Size is omitted from some rows. Given values are once, few, many or a class for expanded clones.

.,TRBJ1-5,.,TRBV6-1,13,TGTGCCAGCAGTGTTAAGGTGAATCAGCCCCAGCATTTT,CASSVKVNQPQHF
TRBD1,TRBJ1-5,.,TRBV10-3,16,TGTGCCATCAGTGAGCGCGGACAGGATAGCAATCAGCCCCAGCATTTT,CAISERGQDSNQPQHF
.,TRBJ2-5,.,TRBV7-2,14,TGTGCCAGCAGCTTATCGGGTTCCCCAGAGACCCAGTACTTC,CASSLSGSPETQYF
TRBD1,TRBJ1-1,few,TRBV15,16,TGTGCCACCAGCGGACCGGACAGGGGGGCGTTCACTGAAGCTTTCTTT,CATSGPDRGAFTEAFF
.,TRBJ1-4,.,TRBV7-3,15,TGTGCCAGCAAGCTGGGGGGTGCAACTAATGAAAAACTGTTTTTT,CASKLGGATNEKLFF
TRBD1,TRBJ2-5,once,TRBV10-3,16,TGTGCCATCAGAAAAGGGACAGGGGCACCCCAAGAGACCCAGTACTTC,CAIRKGTGAPQETQYF
.,TRBJ1-5,.,TRBV5-1,14,TGCGCCAGCAGCTTGGAGCTGGGTGGTGAGCCCCAGCATTTT,CASSLELGGEPQHF
.,TRBJ2-7,.,TRBV30,13,TGTGCCTGGAGTAAGCTCGGATTGTACGAGCAGTACTTC,CAWSKLGLYEQYF
.,TRBJ2-7,.,TRBV28,13,TGTGCCAGCGAGCCGACTCAGTACCACGAGCAGTACTTC,CASEPTQYHEQYF
.,TRBJ2-1,.,TRBV29-1,11,TGCAGCGTTCGGGGTCGGAATGAGCAGTTCTTC,CSVRGRNEQFF
.,TRBJ1-5,.,TRBV28,14,TGTGCCAGCAGTTTATTTCAGCCTAATCAGCCCCAGCATTTT,CASSLFQPNQPQHF
TRBD2,TRBJ2-1,once,TRBV7-9,16,TGTGCCAGCAGCTTACATTCGACTAGCGGGAGTAATGAGCAGTTCTTC,CASSLHSTSGSNEQFF
.,TRBJ2-1,.,TRBV30,12,TGTGCCTGGAGTACGGCGGGCAATGAGCAGTTCTTC,CAWSTAGNEQFF
.,TRBJ2-1,.,TRBV5-1,14,TGCGCCAGCAGCTTGGTGGCAGGAAACAATGAGCAGTTCTTC,CASSLVAGNNEQFF
TRBD2,TRBJ2-1,.,TRBV28,15,TGTGCCAGCAGTTTATCCGGGAGGGCCTACAATGAGCAGTTCTTC,CASSLSGRAYNEQFF
.,TRBJ2-7,.,TRBV5-4,15,TGTGCCAGCAGCTTAGGCCCTGGCAGGGCGTACGAGCAGTACTTC,CASSLGPGRAYEQYF
TRBD1,TRBJ1-2,.,TRBV28,12,TGTGCCAGCAGTCGGGGGACAGGGGGCTACACCTTC,CASSRGTGGYTF
.,TRBJ2-3,.,TRBV12-5,14,TGTGCTAGTGGCACCGGGCACAGCACAGATACGCAGTATTTT,CASGTGHSTDTQYF
TRBD1,TRBJ2-2,.,TRBV2,14,TGTGCCAGCACTGGACAGGGTCGGACCGGGGAGCTGTTTTTT,CASTGQGRTGELFF
TRBD1,TRBJ2-3,once,TRBV7-2,16,TGTGCCAGCAGCACTCGACAGGGGGCGAGCACAGATACGCAGTATTTT,CASSTRQGASTDTQYF
.,TRBJ1-2,.,TRBV7-2,16,TGTGCCAGCAGCCCCCTGGGTCAGATCCCCCTTTATGGCTACACCTTC,CASSPLGQIPLYGYTF
TRBD1,TRBJ2-5,.,TRBV7-3,16,TGTGCCAGCAGCCCCAGGGGGACCGGGTACCAAGAGACCCAGTACTTC,CASSPRGTGYQETQYF
TRBD2,TRBJ2-5,.,TRBV29-1,12,TGCAGCGTTGCCGGGGGGGGAGAGACCCAGTACTTC,CSVAGGGETQYF
.,TRBJ2-7,once,TRBV20-1,11,TGCAGTGCCACCCGACGGTCCGAGCAGTACTTC,CSATRRSEQYF
TRBD1,TRBJ1-6,.,TRBV5-4,18,TGTGCCAGCAGCCCTCGGGACAGCCCGAATCTGGGGAATTCACCCCTCCACTTT,CASSPRDSPNLGNSPLHF
.,TRBJ2-2,.,TRBV4-2,17,TGTGCCAGCAGCCAGGATACCAGGGGTGGGAACACCGGGGAGCTGTTTTTT,CASSQDTRGGNTGELFF
TRBD2,TRBJ2-7,.,TRBV28,16,TGTGCCAGCAGCCCCACCGGGACTAGCGGGAGGTACGAGCAGTACTTC,CASSPTGTSGRYEQYF
TRBD1,TRBJ2-7,.,TRBV10-3,16,TGTGCCATCAGGCCAGAGGACAGGCTTGATGGCTACGAGCAGTACTTC,CAIRPEDRLDGYEQYF
.,TRBJ2-3,.,TRBV25-1,14,TGTGCCAGCAGTCGTGTCGCGGGCACAGATACGCAGTATTTT,CASSRVAGTDTQYF
.,TRBJ2-5,.,TRBV7-2,15,TGTGCCAGCAGCTTAGAGGGGGGCGAGAGGGAGACCCAGTACTTC,CASSLEGGERETQYF
.,TRBJ2-1,.,TRBV5-4,14,TGTGCCAGCAGCTTGGCGGGTCCCTACAATGAGCAGTTCTTC,CASSLAGPYNEQFF
TRBD1,TRBJ1-5,once,TRBV18,15,TGTGCCAGCTCATACGAAGACAGGGGGCCTCAGCCCCAGCATTTT,CASSYEDRGPQPQHF
.,TRBJ2-5,.,TRBV5-8,12,TGTGCCAGCAGCTTGAACAAGGAGACCCAGTACTTC,CASSLNKETQYF
.,TRBJ1-2,.,TRBV6-5,14,TGTGCCAGCCGAATCGCCGGACAGAACTATGGCTACACCTTC,CASRIAGQNYGYTF
TRBD2,TRBJ2-3,.,TRBV9,16,TGTGCCAGCAGCGCCCAGACTAGCGGGAGCGCAGATACGCAGTATTTT,CASSAQTSGSADTQYF
TRBD1,TRBJ1-1,.,TRBV28,14,TGTGCCAGCAGCCGGGACAGGGAAAGGGGAGAAGCTTTCTTT,CASSRDRERGEAFF
.,TRBJ2-5,once,TRBV28,15,TGTGCCAGCAGTTTAGAGGGCAGGGGGGAAGAGACCCAGTACTTC,CASSLEGRGEETQYF
.,TRBJ1-1,.,TRBV4-3,16,TGCGCCAGCAGCCTTGGTGGGACTCTAAGAAGCGCTGAAGCTTTCTTT,CASSLGGTLRSAEAFF
TRBD2,TRBJ2-6,.,TRBV18,20,TGTGCCAGCTCACCGAGACTAGCGGGAGGGTACTCCTCTGGGGCCAACGTCCTGACTTTC,CASSPRLAGGYSSGANVLTF
.,TRBJ2-1,.,TRBV5-4,14,TGTGCCAGCACTCAGGGACCTTCCTACAATGAGCAGTTCTTC,CASTQGPSYNEQFF
TRBD2,TRBJ2-3,once,TRBV15,15,TGTGCCACTTCATGGCGGGAGGGGCACAGAGATACGCAGTATTTT,CATSWREGHRDTQYF
.,TRBJ2-3,.,TRBV5-1,12,TGCGCCAGCAGCCCCCCAGCAGATACGCAGTATTTT,CASSPPADTQYF
.,TRBJ2-3,.,TRBV5-6,16,TGTGCCAGCAGCCCTATAGCGGAGACTAGCACAGATACGCAGTATTTT,CASSPIAETSTDTQYF
.,TRBJ2-1,.,TRBV5-4,14,TGTGCCAGCAGCCTTAAAACAGGGTACAATGAGCAGTTCTTC,CASSLKTGYNEQFF
TRBD1,TRBJ2-5,few,TRBV5-1,14,TGCGCCAGCAGCGGAGGGACAGGGGGAGAGACCCAGTACTTC,CASSGGTGGETQYF
TRBD1,TRBJ2-5,.,TRBV29-1,14,TGCAGCGTTGAGGTGCAGGGGGACCCAGAGACCCAGTACTTC,CSVEVQGDPETQYF
TRBD2,TRBJ2-3,.,TRBV6-1,15,TGTGCCAGCATCACGGGGGGACCTGGCACAGATACGCAGTATTTT,CASITGGPGTDTQYF
TRBD2,TRBJ2-3,.,TRBV28,15,TGTGCCAGCAGTTTGGAGCGGGGGCGCACAGATACGCAGTATTTT,CASSLERGRTDTQYF
.,TRBJ1-2,.,TRBV7-8,16,TGTGCCAGCAGCCGACAGCTACCTCAGGGGAGCTATGGCTACACCTTC,CASSRQLPQGSYGYTF
TRBD2,TRBJ2-3,few,TRBV5-1,15,TGCGCCAGCAGCTTGAGACTAGCGGACACAGATACGCAGTATTTT,CASSLRLADTDTQYF
.,TRBJ2-6,.,TRBV10-3,13,TGTGCCACCACGTATCTGGGGGCCAACGTCCTGACTTTC,CATTYLGANVLTF
.,TRBJ1-2,.,TRBV30,13,TGTGCCTGGAGCGTGGACGAACGGGGGGTCTACACCTTC,CAWSVDERGVYTF
.,TRBJ2-7,.,TRBV21-1,17,TGTGCCAGCAGCAGGCCCGGGACTAGCGGGAGCCCCTACGAGCAGTACTTC,CASSRPGTSGSPYEQYF
.,TRBJ2-1,.,TRBV19,13,TGTGCCAGTAGTACCACCCCCTCTTTGGAACAGTTCTTC,CASSTTPSLEQFF
.,TRBJ2-1,once,TRBV11-3,14,TGTGCCAGCAGCTTAGAGGGGCGCTACAATGAGCAGTTCTTC,CASSLEGRYNEQFF
.,TRBJ2-1,.,TRBV7-3,15,TGTGCCAGCAGCTTAACGAATGCGGGAAGTAATGAGCAGTTCTTC,CASSLTNAGSNEQFF
TRBD2,TRBJ2-2,few,TRBV5-1,18,TGCGCCAGCAGCTTGCGGGGGGAGACCCGACAATACGCCGGGGAGCTGTTTTTT,CASSLRGETRQYAGELFF
TRBD1,TRBJ1-5,.,TRBV7-3,15,TGTGCCTCCTCTAGGACAGGGGGACAGGATCAGCCCCAGCATTTT,CASSRTGGQDQPQHF